The 27 T cell receptor beta chains reported below all come from one sample, sequenced in a study of cytomegalovirus exposure and HLA in healthy donors. PCR employed 60 Vbeta and 13 Jbeta primers. The method was immunoSEQ multiplex PCR; TCRdb's version includes in-frame clones alone and lacks a portion of them. The table records under 150,000 clones, 75% to 80% of them present only once. Sequencing was done on a sample of PBMCs. The receptor set was obtained from a woman in her thirties or forties in good health and CMV-seropositive.

This clone has just one count. The chain is built from TRBV2 and TRBJ2-7; 7 positions match TRBD1. The germline V gene encodes CDR1 SNHLY and CDR2 FYNNEI. V was pared by 5 bases and J by 6 bases, with 7 bases of the junction left unmatched. The CDR3 runs 13 residues. Here the CDR3 reads CASSKRGLIEQYF. CDR3 sequence (DNA): TGTGCCAGCAGTAAAAGGGGGCTGATCGAGCAGTACTTC.

The V and J genes are TRBV28 and TRBJ2-1; 10 bases align to TRBD2. V dropped 5 bases and J dropped 0; count of bases not matched to a gene: 7. The germline V gene has CDR1 MDHEN and CDR2 SYDVKM. The CDR3 has 17 residues. The chain's CDR3 is CASSPGTSANSYNEQFF. The DNA of the CDR3 is TGTGCCAGCAGTCCCGGGACTAGCGCCAACTCCTACAATGAGCAGTTCTTC.

The CDR3 sequence: CATSRPLAVQETQYF. The DNA for the CDR3 is TGTGCCACCAGCAGACCGTTGGCGGTTCAAGAGACCCAGTACTTC. The V call is TRBV15, the J call TRBJ2-5; D is unresolved. Trimming removed 2 bases from V and 2 bases from J, with 12 bases in between. The CDR3 consists of 15 residues. Germline CDR1 reads LNHNV; CDR2 reads YYDKDF (reference sequence). The full variable domain, its missing parts supplied by reference TRBV15 and TRBJ2-5, is DAMVIQNPRYQVTQFGKPVTLSCSQTLNHNVMYWYQQKSSQAPKLLFHYYDKDFNNEADTPDNFQSRRPNTSFCFLDIRSPGLGDTAMYLCATSRPLAVQETQYFGPGTRLLVL.

The V and J genes are TRBV6-5 and TRBJ1-2; 8 bases are a match to TRBD1. The CDR3 contains 13 residues. Germline CDR1 MNHEY, CDR2 SVGAGI. Losses at the gene ends were 6 bases for V and 6 bases for J; bases not matched to a gene: 6. As DNA, the CDR3 is TGTGCCAGCAGCGGGACAGGAACAAATGGCTACACCTTC. It specifies CASSGTGTNGYTF.

The chain recombines TRBV11-2 with TRBJ1-2, with D uncertain. Germline CDR1 reads SGHAT; CDR2 reads FQNNGV. Trimming took 2 bases from V and 2 from J, leaving 12 bases between them. The CDR3 length is 15 residues. This chain's CDR3 is CASSLTIGSNYGYTF. The CDR3 DNA reads as TGTGCCAGCAGCTTAACTATCGGCAGCAACTATGGCTACACCTTC.

This chain connects TRBV16 to TRBJ1-2, with unresolved D. Germline loops: CDR1 KGHSY, CDR2 FQNENV. Trimming took off 4 bases at V and 3 bases at J, with 15 bases between the two ends. There are 15 residues in the CDR3. CDR3: CASSPRALLDYGYTF. CDR3 in DNA: TGTGCCAGCAGCCCTCGAGCCCTCCTAGACTATGGCTACACCTTC.

V gene TRBV29-1 combines with J gene TRBJ1-2, with D possibly being TRBD1 (5 bases). The CDR3 runs 11 residues. CDR1 and CDR2 from the germline V gene are SQVTM and ANQGSEA. The ends were cut back, 6 bases at V and 7 bases at J, with 12 bases in the middle. The CDR3 here is CSVETDFGYTF. The CDR3 DNA follows: TGCAGCGTAGAGACAGATTTTGGCTACACCTTC.

The rearrangement links TRBV6-5 to TRBJ2-3, with a tentative D call TRBD2 (5 bases). There are 16 residues in the CDR3. The germline V gene encodes CDR1 MNHEY and CDR2 SVGAGI. V lost 4 bases, J lost 5 bases, and 19 bases lay in between. CDR3 amino acids: CASSFSRLPGGDTQYF. The CDR3 coding sequence is TGTGCCAGCAGTTTTAGTCGACTACCCGGTGGAGATACGCAGTATTTT.

In its sample, this clone was seen once. CDR3 in amino acids: CASSRQGSDTQYF. The DNA of the CDR3 is TGTGCCAGCAGCAGACAGGGCTCAGATACGCAGTATTTT. The chain combines TRBV27 with TRBJ2-3; 7 nucleotides align to TRBD1. The CDR3 has 13 residues. CDR1 and CDR2 from the germline V gene are MNHEY and SMNVEV (reference sequence). Unmatched junction bases numbered 4, after V lost 6 bases and J lost 4 bases.

The rearrangement joins TRBV7-8 to TRBJ2-1; perhaps TRBD2 as D (5 bases). The CDR3 extends over 12 amino acids. CDR1 is SGHVS and CDR2 is FQNEAQ in the germline V gene. V was clipped by 1 base and J by 8 bases, with 6 bases between them. In DNA, the CDR3 is TGTGCCAGCAGCTTAGGGCGGGATGAGCAGTTCTTC. Its translation is CASSLGRDEQFF.

This clone was seen only once. This chain joins TRBV12-5 and TRBJ2-2; D is possibly TRBD2 (6 bases). Trimming took 2 bases from V and 2 from J, leaving 18 bases between them. Germline CDR1 LGHNT, CDR2 FRNRAP. The CDR3 extends over 18 amino acids. The CDR3 nucleotides read TGTGCTAGTGGTTTGAATGAACGGTTAGCGGTCAACACCGGGGAGCTGTTTTTT. Encoded protein: CASGLNERLAVNTGELFF. Together with reference TRBV12-5 and TRBJ2-2, the CDR3 gives the full variable domain: DARVTQTPRHKVTEMGQEVTMRCQPILGHNTVFWYRQTMMQGLELLAYFRNRAPLDDSGMPKDRFSAEMPDATLATLKIQPSEPRDSAVYFCASGLNERLAVNTGELFFGEGSRLTVL.

The rearrangement joins TRBV4-2 to TRBJ2-7; D perhaps matches TRBD2 (5 bases). Trimming stripped 5 bases from V and 5 bases from J, with 10 bases between. The CDR3 contains 12 residues. Germline CDR1 LGHNA, CDR2 YNFKEQ. The chain's CDR3 is CASSNGVDEQYF. CDR3 DNA: TGTGCCAGCAGCAACGGGGTGGACGAGCAGTACTTC.

The chain carries TRBV27 and TRBJ2-5, with 8 bases fitting TRBD1. Germline V gives CDR1 MNHEY, CDR2 SMNVEV (reference sequence). V dropped 4 bases and J dropped 5; count of bases not matched to a gene: 0. CDR3 length: 12 residues. Here the CDR3 reads CASSYRGETQYF. The CDR3 bases are TGTGCCAGCAGTTACAGGGGGGAGACCCAGTACTTC.

This clone was seen more than once but under ten times. The chain joins TRBV2 to TRBJ2-7; D is possibly TRBD1 (6 bases). The CDR3 is 13 residues long. CDR1 is SNHLY, CDR2 FYNNEI, per germline. V gave up 6 bases and J gave up 0 bases, with 9 bases separating them. Here the CDR3 reads CASRYRVSYEQYF. In DNA, the CDR3 is TGTGCCAGCAGGTACAGGGTCTCCTACGAGCAGTACTTC.

The V call is TRBV14, the J call TRBJ2-3; TRBD2 might be the D (5 bases). Trimming shortened V by 4 bases and J by 2 bases, and 13 bases separated the two germline ends. CDR3 size: 15 residues. Germline loops: CDR1 SGHDN, CDR2 FVKESK. This chain's CDR3 is CASSPTTSSTDTQYF. Here the CDR3 DNA reads TGTGCCAGCAGCCCGACCACTAGTTCCACAGATACGCAGTATTTT. Together with reference TRBV14 and TRBJ2-3, the CDR3 gives the full variable domain: EAGVTQFPSHSVIEKGQTVTLRCDPISGHDNLYWYRRVMGKEIKFLLHFVKESKQDESGMPNNRFLAERTGGTYSTLKVQPAELEDSGVYFCASSPTTSSTDTQYFGPGTRLTVL.

The CDR3 loop is CASRDRGADTQYF. The CDR3 bases are TGTGCCAGCCGGGACAGGGGGGCAGATACGCAGTATTTT. This sequence joins TRBV6-1 and TRBJ2-3; 11 bases agree with TRBD1. This CDR3 is 13 amino acids long. V shed 8 bases and J 4 bases; nucleotides not matched to a gene: 2. The germline CDR1 and CDR2 sequences are MNHNS and SASEGT.

On this clone itself: Sequence at one end of the junction differs from germline and may be a read error. The chain couples TRBV27 to TRBJ2-7; D is ambiguous. CDR1 and CDR2 (germline): MNHEY, SMNVEV (reference sequence). This CDR3 is built from 14 residues. CDR3 coding DNA: TGTGCCAGCAGTTTAGGGCAGGCCTCCAACGAGCAGTACTTC. As protein: CASSLGQASNEQYF.

This chain uses TRBV28 with TRBJ2-5, with D tentatively TRBD2 (6 bases). CDR1 and CDR2 from the germline V gene are MDHEN and SYDVKM. The CDR3 sequence is 13 residues long. Trimming pared 6 bases from V and 2 bases from J, leaving 10 bases between. The DNA of the CDR3 is TGTGCCAGCAGCGGGGGACCGCAAGAGACCCAGTACTTC. Protein: CASSGGPQETQYF.

Only a few counts were recorded for this clone. The J gene is TRBJ2-1, the V gene TRBV5-1, with 9 bases lining up with TRBD2. Germline V CDR1 and CDR2: SGHRS, YFSETQ. V was pared by 5 bases and J by 5 bases, with 8 bases of the junction left unmatched. CDR3 length: 15 amino acids. This chain's CDR3 is CASRLAASGNNEQFF. CDR3 nucleotide sequence: TGCGCCAGCAGGCTGGCGGCTAGCGGGAACAATGAGCAGTTCTTC.

V usage is TRBV5-5 and J usage is TRBJ2-7; D may be TRBD2 (5 bases). CDR3 length equals 12 residues. The germline CDR1 and CDR2 sequences are SGHKS and YYEKEE (reference sequence). Trimming removed 1 base from V and 6 bases from J, with 8 bases in between. The DNA of the CDR3 is TGTGCCAGCAGCTTGATGGAGGCCGAGCAGTACTTC. Protein sequence: CASSLMEAEQYF.

This clone showed up just a few times. V gene TRBV27 combines with J gene TRBJ1-1; the D gene is possibly TRBD1 (6 bases). Germline loops: CDR1 MNHEY, CDR2 SMNVEV (reference sequence). Trimming left V 8 bases short and J 0 bases short, with 16 bases between. The CDR3 is 15 amino acids. Written as DNA, the CDR3 is TGTGCCAGCCGACCCAACAGGGTTGTGAACACTGAAGCTTTCTTT. The encoded protein is CASRPNRVVNTEAFF.

The rearrangement joins TRBV28 to TRBJ1-5; 11 nucleotides line up with TRBD1. Germline assignment: CDR1 MDHEN and CDR2 SYDVKM. The CDR3 runs to 14 residues. Trimming removed 5 bases from V and 5 bases from J; junction bases left unmatched: 2. CDR3 sequence (DNA): TGTGCCAGCAGTGGGGGACAGGGGGATCAGCCCCAGCATTTT. Amino acids: CASSGGQGDQPQHF.

The V call is TRBV6-5, the J call TRBJ2-3; 9 nucleotides line up with TRBD2. The length of the CDR3 is 14 residues. In germline, CDR1 is MNHEY, CDR2 SVGAGI. V lost 7 bases to trimming and J lost 2 bases; unmatched junction nucleotides: 4. CDR3 DNA sequence: TGTGCCAGCACCCCTAGCGGGATCACAGATACGCAGTATTTT. It translates to CASTPSGITDTQYF.

J is TRBJ2-4 and V is TRBV7-9, with D perhaps TRBD1 (6 bases). V lost 5 bases to trimming and J lost 6 bases, with 17 bases between them. The CDR3 covers 15 residues. From germline, CDR1 is SEHNR and CDR2 FQNEAQ (reference sequence). CDR3 bases: TGTGCCAGCAGCCTGTCCCGAACAGGGAGAAACATTCAGTACTTC. Amino acid sequence: CASSLSRTGRNIQYF.

The CDR3 region is CASSHARDFYEQFF. Written as DNA, the CDR3 is TGTGCCAGCAGTCATGCCCGGGACTTTTATGAGCAGTTCTTC. This sequence joins TRBV6-5 and TRBJ2-1; D may be TRBD2 (6 bases). Trimming left V 5 bases short and J 8 bases short, with 16 bases between. CDR3 length: 14 residues. Germline CDR1 is MNHEY and CDR2 is SVGAGI.

The chain has TRBV7-9 and TRBJ2-1; D call uncertain. There are 13 residues in the CDR3. CDR1 and CDR2 (germline): SEHNR, FQNEAQ (reference sequence). The ends were cut back, 0 bases at V and 6 bases at J, with 6 bases in the middle. The CDR3 sequence: CASSLANPNEQFF. CDR3 DNA sequence: TGTGCCAGCAGCTTAGCTAATCCCAATGAGCAGTTCTTC.

This CDR3 is CASSEARGNTEAFF. CDR3 DNA: TGTGCCAGCAGTGAAGCCAGAGGGAACACTGAAGCTTTCTTT. J is TRBJ1-1 and V is TRBV6-1, with D unresolved. The CDR3 spans 14 residues. CDR1 and CDR2 (germline): MNHNS, SASEGT. Trimming removed 0 bases at V and 1 base at J, with 6 bases between.